A single sample is the source of the 23 T cell receptor beta chains below, sequenced in a study of T cell responses to AZD1222 COVID-19 vaccine. This table comes from immunoSEQ multiplex PCR, and its TCRdb copy is limited to in-frame clones, with some not included. The data hold approximately 120,000 clones, with about 92% observed a single time. This material consisted of peripheral blood, taken on day 0 of MenACWY control vaccination. The receptor source for this set is an adult in good health.

This clone was detected once. This chain joins TRBV4-1 and TRBJ1-6; D is uncertain. Germline CDR1 MGHRA, CDR2 YSYEKL. CDR3 length: 16 amino acids. The V end was cut by 0 bases, the J end by 5 bases, with 11 bases between. In DNA form, the CDR3 reads TGCGCCAGCAGCCAAGAGGTGGGGTACAATAATTCACCCCTCCACTTT. Residues: CASSQEVGYNNSPLHF.

The rearrangement joins TRBV4-1 to TRBJ2-7; TRBD2 matches at 12 bases. The CDR3 consists of 15 residues. V trimming: 1 base; J trimming: 4 bases; junction bases outside the gene matches: 2. Germline V gene sequence: CDR1 MGHRA, CDR2 YSYEKL. The DNA for the CDR3 is TGCGCCAGCAGCCAAGGACTAGCGGGAGAGTACGAGCAGTACTTC. Its protein is CASSQGLAGEYEQYF.

This clone has a handful of counts. CDR3 amino acids: CASSRAATETQYF. The CDR3 DNA follows: TGTGCCAGCAGTCGGGCAGCGACGGAGACCCAGTACTTC. The chain is built from TRBV6-4 and TRBJ2-5; no clear D gene. The germline V gene has CDR1 MRHNA and CDR2 SNTAGT. The CDR3 is 13 residues long. Trimming stripped 5 bases from V and 5 bases from J, with 12 bases between.

The genes are TRBV18 and TRBJ1-2, with 7 bases lining up with TRBD1. The germline V gene has CDR1 KGHSH and CDR2 LQKENI. Unmatched junction bases numbered 4, after V lost 3 bases and J lost 6 bases. This CDR3 is built from 13 residues. CDR3 DNA sequence: TGTGCCAGCTCACCCGGGACAGAAAATGGCTACACCTTC. Amino acids: CASSPGTENGYTF.

The V and J genes are TRBV20-1 and TRBJ2-7; TRBD2 matches at 7 bases. Per germline, CDR1 DFQATT and CDR2 SNEGSKA (reference sequence). V lost 6 bases to trimming and J lost 5 bases; unmatched junction nucleotides: 4. The CDR3 is made up of 11 amino acids. DNA for the CDR3: TGCAGTGCCGCCCGGGAGGACGAGCAGTACGTC. Amino acid sequence: CSAAREDEQYV.

The rearrangement uses TRBV21-1 and TRBJ2-3; the table's TRBD2 call for D was not verified on the DNA. TRBV21-1 is assigned pseudogene status. The CDR3 sequence is 23 residues long. The CDR3 sequence: CASSNCSGKPTKDFAVRTDTQYF. CDR3 sequence (DNA): TGTGCCAGCAGCAATTGTTCGGGGAAACCTACGAAGGATTTTGCGGTCCGCACAGATACGCAGTATTTT.

CDR3 sequence reads: CASSQTSGSPDTQYF. As DNA, the CDR3 is TGTGCCAGCAGCCAAACTAGCGGGAGCCCAGATACGCAGTATTTT. The chain recombines TRBV14 with TRBJ2-3; 11 positions agree with TRBD2. CDR1 is SGHDN and CDR2 is FVKESK in the germline V gene. V lost 2 bases and J lost 4; bases outside the gene matches: 2. The CDR3 loop spans 15 amino acids.

The chain has TRBV14 and TRBJ2-7, with 7 bases identical to TRBD1. Trimming cost V 7 bases and J 2 bases; bases outside gene matches: 8. From germline, CDR1 is SGHDN and CDR2 FVKESK. The CDR3 covers 14 residues. The CDR3 region is CASKQGPGPYEQYF. The CDR3 DNA is TGTGCCAGCAAACAGGGGCCTGGGCCCTACGAGCAGTACTTC.

The chain recombines TRBV24-1 with TRBJ1-1; D gene ambiguous. This CDR3 spans 12 amino acids. Germline assignment: CDR1 KGHDR and CDR2 SFDVKD. V lost 0 bases and J 7 bases, leaving 5 bases between the germline ends. The CDR3 nucleotides are TGTGCCACCAGTGATTTGCGGGATGAAGCTTTCTTT. This encodes CATSDLRDEAFF.

The J gene is TRBJ1-1, the V gene TRBV28; TRBD1 might be the D (5 bases). Germline CDR1 and CDR2: MDHEN and SYDVKM. The ends were cut back, 5 bases at V and 4 bases at J, with 11 bases in the middle. This CDR3 region has 13 residues. CDR3 sequence: CASSPPGTTEAFF. Here the CDR3 DNA reads TGTGCCAGCAGTCCCCCAGGGACCACTGAAGCTTTCTTT.

The chain couples TRBV6-4 to TRBJ1-6, with D unresolved. The V gene's germline CDR1 is MRHNA and CDR2 SNTAGT. The CDR3 is 14 residues long. V was shortened by 6 bases and J by 8 bases, with 14 bases between the two germline ends. In nucleotides, the CDR3 is TGTGCCAGCAGCGACGGAGCAGGCCATTCACCCCTCCACTTT. It is translated as CASSDGAGHSPLHF.

A single count supports this clone. J is TRBJ1-5 and V is TRBV6-2 or TRBV6-3; 7 bases fit TRBD1. The CDR3 has 15 amino acids. Trimming at V came to 5 bases and at J to 4 bases, leaving 8 bases not matched to a gene. From germline, CDR1 is MNHEY and CDR2 SVGEGT. This CDR3 reads CASSPTGKGNQPQHF. The CDR3 nucleotides are TGTGCCAGCAGTCCGACAGGGAAGGGAAATCAGCCCCAGCATTTT.

The chain is built from TRBV6-1 and TRBJ1-6; D is undetermined. The CDR3 has 15 amino acids. V lost 2 bases and J lost 12, with 17 bases in between. Germline V lookup: CDR1 MNHNS, CDR2 SASEGT. The CDR3 reads CASSELGGWARPLHF. The CDR3 coding sequence is TGTGCCAGCAGTGAATTAGGAGGTTGGGCTCGACCCCTCCACTTT.

V usage is TRBV3-1 (or the pseudogene TRBV3-2) and J usage is TRBJ2-7; the D is unclear. Between the trimmed V and J ends, which lost 0 bases and 0 bases, there was a span of 18 bases. This CDR3 has 18 amino acids. Germline V gene lookup returns CDR1 LGHDT and CDR2 YNNKEL (reference sequence). The CDR3 DNA is TGTGCCAGCAGCCAAGAAAGTAGTCGGGTCTTGAGCTCCTACGAGCAGTACGTC. Translating gives CASSQESSRVLSSYEQYV.

The chain recombines TRBV28 with TRBJ2-7; D may correspond to TRBD1 or TRBD2 (6 bases each). V lost 6 bases to trimming and J lost 7 bases, with 13 bases between them. This CDR3 has 12 residues. Germline CDR1 reads MDHEN; CDR2 reads SYDVKM. Here the CDR3 DNA reads TGTGCCAGCAGGACCGGAGGGGGTGAGCAGTACGTC. Protein: CASRTGGGEQYV.

The chain combines TRBV27 with TRBJ1-2, with D tentatively TRBD1 (6 bases). V lost 4 bases to trimming and J lost 7 bases, with 10 bases between them. This CDR3 region has 12 residues. Per germline, CDR1 MNHEY and CDR2 SMNVEV (reference sequence). In DNA form, the CDR3 reads TGTGCCAGCAGTTCAACAGGGTCTGGCTACACCTTC. It yields the protein CASSSTGSGYTF.

Only one count was recorded for this clone. J is TRBJ2-5 and V is TRBV4-2; possibly TRBD1 for D (6 bases). The germline gives CDR1 LGHNA, CDR2 YNFKEQ. The CDR3 length is 14 residues. With 4 bases removed from V and 5 bases from J, the gap between germline ends came to 14 bases. In DNA, the CDR3 is TGTGCCAGCAGCCTGCCCCCAGGGGTCGAGACCCAGTACTTC. Its protein is CASSLPPGVETQYF.

The V and J genes are TRBV6-5 and TRBJ1-1; D call uncertain. Germline lookup yields CDR1 MNHEY and CDR2 SVGAGI. The CDR3 is 14 amino acids. V was shortened by 0 bases and J by 4 bases, with 9 bases between the two germline ends. In nucleotides, the CDR3 is TGTGCCAGCAGTTACTCGAAGAGAATCACTGAAGCTTTCTTT. Protein product: CASSYSKRITEAFF.

This clone was detected only once. This rearrangement joins TRBV7-9 to TRBJ2-5; maybe TRBD1 (5 bases). The CDR3 contains 12 residues. Per germline, CDR1 SEHNR and CDR2 FQNEAQ (reference sequence). Trimming removed 6 bases from V and 5 bases from J, with 10 bases in between. As DNA, the CDR3 is TGTGCCAGCAGGGGGCGCTGGGAGACCCAGTACTTC. It codes for CASRGRWETQYF. The full variable domain, in which reference TRBV7-9 and TRBJ2-5 provide the parts outside the CDR3, is DTGVSQNPRHKITKRGQNVTFRCDPISEHNRLYWYRQTLGQGPEFLTYFQNEAQLEKSRLLSDRFSAERPKGSFSTLEIQRTEQGDSAMYLCASRGRWETQYFGPGTRLLVL.

In DNA, the CDR3 is TGTGCCAGCAGTCGACCGGGACTGGGGAACACCGGGGAGCTGTTTTTT. Its protein product is CASSRPGLGNTGELFF. This chain connects TRBV6-6 to TRBJ2-2, with D possibly matching TRBD2 (6 bases). The CDR3 runs to 16 residues. Per the germline V gene, CDR1 is MNHNY and CDR2 is SVGAGI (reference sequence). V lost 5 bases to trimming and J lost 1 base, with 14 bases between them.

The V gene is TRBV9, the J gene TRBJ1-1; 10 bases line up with TRBD1. The germline V gene has CDR1 SGDLS and CDR2 YYNGEE. J lost 3 bases, V lost 0 bases, and 2 bases had no gene match. The CDR3 is 15 amino acids. The CDR3, as DNA: TGTGCCAGCAGCGTAGAGACAGGGGGCTACACTGAAGCTTTCTTT. It codes for CASSVETGGYTEAFF.

The chain carries TRBV6-6 and TRBJ1-1; 9 nucleotides agree with TRBD1. The ends lost 2 bases at V and 5 bases at J; junction bases unmatched: 6. The CDR3 sequence is 15 residues long. Per germline, CDR1 MNHNY and CDR2 SVGAGI (reference sequence). CDR3 residues: CASSYKTGGGTEAFF. CDR3 bases: TGTGCCAGCAGTTACAAAACAGGGGGCGGGACTGAAGCTTTCTTT.

The chain employs TRBV15 and TRBJ2-1; D is unresolved. Trimming stripped 4 bases from V and 5 bases from J, with 6 bases between. The length of the CDR3 is 12 residues. Germline V gene data show CDR1 as LNHNV and CDR2 as YYDKDF (reference sequence). The DNA of the CDR3 is TGTGCCACCAGCATTTTGAACAATGAGCAGTTCTTC. Translation gives CATSILNNEQFF.